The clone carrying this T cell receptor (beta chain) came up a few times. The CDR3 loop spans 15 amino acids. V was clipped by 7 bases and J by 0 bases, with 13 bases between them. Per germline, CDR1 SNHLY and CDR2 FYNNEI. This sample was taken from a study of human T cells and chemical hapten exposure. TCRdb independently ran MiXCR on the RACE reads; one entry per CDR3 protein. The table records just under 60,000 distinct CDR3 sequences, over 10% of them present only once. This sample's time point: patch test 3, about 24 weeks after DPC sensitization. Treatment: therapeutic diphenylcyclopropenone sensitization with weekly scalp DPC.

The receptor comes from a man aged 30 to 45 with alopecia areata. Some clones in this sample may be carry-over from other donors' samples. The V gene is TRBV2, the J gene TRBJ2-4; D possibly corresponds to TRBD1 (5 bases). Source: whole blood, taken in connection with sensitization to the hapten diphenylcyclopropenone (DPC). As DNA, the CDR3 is TGTGCCAGCACCGCCACAGGTCTAGCCAAAAACATTCAGTACTTC. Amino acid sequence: CASTATGLAKNIQYF.